What follows is one T cell receptor (beta chain) and its context. This clone appeared a few times. No antigen is known for it. Base qualities are not at hand, and no much larger clone is one base apart. This record belongs to a study of cytomegalovirus exposure and HLA in healthy donors (dated by TCRdb to about 2017). Regarding the complete study: A later analysis indicated that the 95 to 150 validation repertoires were generated on the platform also employed for the 700 or so repertoires of the first cohort. High-throughput TCR immunosequencing, statistical association of individual TCRs with disease status, and machine learning were combined to predict cytomegalovirus infection status. A separate validation cohort of over a hundred different subjects was used in addition to the approximately 640-subject first cohort. The aim of the study was to test whether cataloging public T cell receptors could identify signatures of past pathogen exposure.

General findings and caveats noted by the study authors: In vitro tests confirmed that three of the cytomegalovirus-associated TCR beta chains recognize cytomegalovirus antigens. Across donors, most TCR sequences were observed very rarely, whereas some public TCRs were present in many individuals. A later analysis had no HLA typing for the validation cohort, so co-occurrence there was scored across all 110 or so repertoires. The classifier was reported to diagnose cytomegalovirus status with high specificity and sensitivity in both the original and validation cohorts. In the study, about 150 TCR beta chains were listed as associated with cytomegalovirus. A later analysis found that TCRs clustered in the first cohort also tended to co-occur in the 100 to 150 validation repertoires, with 94% of cluster scores above 0. It was suggested by the authors that the approach could potentially be generalized to other disease states and immunological phenotypes.

Separate from the approximately 670-subject first cohort, the validation cohort of roughly 130 subjects was the group to which the donors belonged. Libraries were made using the immunoSEQ multiplex PCR assay. The source study handled its data this way. To diagnose cytomegalovirus status from the catalog of TCR beta chain sequences, a statistical classification framework was built. Sourced from immuneACCESS, this table was stored by TCRdb with only in-frame sequences that have V and J called. A share of the clones is absent; for the studies checked, an unresolved V gene accounts for under half, and the remainder has no known explanation. V and J calls plus clone size are reproduced from that table; the DNA served to infer D and trimming. The sample yields about 130,000 clones; roughly nine tenths were counted once. 1.5% to 2% of the sample comes from the top ten. From its cysteine to its phenylalanine, the CDR3 spans 13 amino acids. Of the read, only the CDR3 DNA is kept; its 39 bases are in frame from base 1. In the germline V gene (reference sequence), CDR1 corresponds to GTSNPN and CDR2 to SVGIG. V was cut back by 1 base and J by 3 bases, leaving a gap of 10 bases between them.

The rearranged chain carries TRBV30 and TRBJ2-7; the D gene is perhaps TRBD1, from 6 matching bases. The sequenced sample was PBMCs. This TCR was recovered from a woman younger than 35 in good health and CMV-seronegative. The DNA reads as follows: TGTGCCTGGAGTGAGGGCAGGGGCTACGAGCAGTACTTC. Translation gives CAWSEGRGYEQYF.